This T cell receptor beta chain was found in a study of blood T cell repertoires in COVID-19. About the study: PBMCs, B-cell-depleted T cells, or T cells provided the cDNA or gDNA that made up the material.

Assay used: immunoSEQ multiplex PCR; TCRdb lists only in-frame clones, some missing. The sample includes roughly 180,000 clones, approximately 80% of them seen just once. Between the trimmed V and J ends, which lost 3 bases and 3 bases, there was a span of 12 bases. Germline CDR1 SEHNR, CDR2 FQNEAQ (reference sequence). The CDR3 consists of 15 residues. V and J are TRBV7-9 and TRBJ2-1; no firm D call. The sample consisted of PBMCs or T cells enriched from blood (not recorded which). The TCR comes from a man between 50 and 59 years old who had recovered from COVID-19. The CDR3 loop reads CASSFSRGRYNEQFF. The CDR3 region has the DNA TGTGCCAGCAGCTTTTCTCGCGGCCGCTACAATGAGCAGTTCTTC.